The clone carrying this T cell receptor (beta chain) has only one observation. Its target is unknown. The ends were cut back, 3 bases at V and 6 bases at J, with 11 bases in the middle. The CDR3 length is 14 residues. Germline CDR1 ENHRY, CDR2 SYGVKD. The data were obtained in a study of shared clonotypes between healthy human individuals. General study findings and limits: Blood was the only sampled material, and tissue repertoires likely differ. Across a few donors, naive CD4 shared roughly 5%, naive CD8 3.5% to 4%, memory CD4 more than 2%, memory CD8 about 0.4%.

Libraries were prepared by immunoSEQ multiplex PCR; TCRdb keeps only in-frame clonotypes and omits some of them. The table includes about 1 million clones, about 75% detected once. In the CD4+ fraction, cells were divided into CD45RA+ naive and CD45RA-negative memory subsets. The J gene is TRBJ1-4, the V gene TRBV10-3, with D uncertain. This clonotype originated in a man between 18 and 35 years old in good health. The sequenced sample was memory CD4+ T cells sorted from blood. Subset noted: CD45RA-negative fraction. DNA of the CDR3: TGTGCCATCAGTGATCCGGGAGAGGATGAAAAACTGTTTTTT. Its translation: CAISDPGEDEKLFF.